The T cell receptor beta chain under discussion was sequenced for a study of shared clonotypes between healthy human individuals. Sequencing used immunoSEQ multiplex PCR; TCRdb keeps in-frame clones, though not all of them. The sample carries around 1.6 million clones, about 98% recorded once. Trimming took 2 bases from V and 12 from J; bases not matched to a gene: 7. This CDR3 has 15 amino acids. Germline-derived CDR1 and CDR2 are MNHEY and SVGAGI. The V gene is TRBV6-5, the J gene TRBJ2-1; 13 positions match TRBD2. Sequencing input: naive CD4+ T cells sorted from blood. Subset reported: CD45RA+ positively selected. The sequence was obtained from a man between 25 and 39 years old in good health. The CDR3 protein is CASSYPGLAGPLQFF. The CDR3 coding sequence is TGTGCCAGCAGTTACCCGGGACTAGCGGGACCATTGCAGTTCTTC.